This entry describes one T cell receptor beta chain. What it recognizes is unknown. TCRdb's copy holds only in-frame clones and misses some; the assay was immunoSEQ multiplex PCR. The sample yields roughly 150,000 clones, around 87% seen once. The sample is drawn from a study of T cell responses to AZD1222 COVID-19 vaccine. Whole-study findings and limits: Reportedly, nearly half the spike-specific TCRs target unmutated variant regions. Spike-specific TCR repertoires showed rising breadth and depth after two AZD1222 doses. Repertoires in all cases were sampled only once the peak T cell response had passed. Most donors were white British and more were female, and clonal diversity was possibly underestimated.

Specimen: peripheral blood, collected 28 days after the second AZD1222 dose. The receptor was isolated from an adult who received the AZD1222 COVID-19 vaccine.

This CDR3 is CASSLMDNSPLHF. The CDR3 bases are TGTGCCAGCAGTTTGATGGATAATTCACCCCTCCACTTT. J is TRBJ1-6 and V is TRBV28, with D hard to call. Trimming took 3 bases from V and 5 from J, leaving 5 bases between them. Germline CDR1 MDHEN, CDR2 SYDVKM. The CDR3 runs to 13 residues.